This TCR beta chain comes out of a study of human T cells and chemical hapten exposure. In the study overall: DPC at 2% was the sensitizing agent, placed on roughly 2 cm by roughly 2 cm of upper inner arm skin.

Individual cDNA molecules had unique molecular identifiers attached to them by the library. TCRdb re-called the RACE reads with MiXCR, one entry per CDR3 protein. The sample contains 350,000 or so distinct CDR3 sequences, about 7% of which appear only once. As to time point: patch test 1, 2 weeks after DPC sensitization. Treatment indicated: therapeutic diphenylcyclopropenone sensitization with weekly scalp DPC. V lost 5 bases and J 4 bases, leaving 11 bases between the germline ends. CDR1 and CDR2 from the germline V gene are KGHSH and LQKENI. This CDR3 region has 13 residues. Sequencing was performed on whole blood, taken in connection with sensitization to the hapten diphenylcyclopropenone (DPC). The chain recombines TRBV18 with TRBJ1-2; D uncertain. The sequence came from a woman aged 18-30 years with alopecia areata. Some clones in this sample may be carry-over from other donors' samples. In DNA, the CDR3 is TGTGCCAGCTCAACTATGGTCAGCTATGGCTACACCTTC. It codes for CASSTMVSYGYTF. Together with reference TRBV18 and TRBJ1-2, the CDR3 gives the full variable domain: NAGVMQNPRHLVRRRGQEARLRCSPMKGHSHVYWYRQLPEEGLKFMVYLQKENIIDESGMPKERFSAEFPKEGPSILRIQQVVRGDSAAYFCASSTMVSYGYTFGSGTRLTVV.